The 24 T cell receptor beta chains reported below all come from one sample, sequenced in a study of sequential checkpoint blockade in melanoma. Specified treatment: randomized to nivolumab then ipilimumab (arm A) or the reverse (arm B). The assay was immunoSEQ multiplex PCR, and TCRdb's table has in-frame clones only and misses some. The sample lists about 21,000 clones, around 25% occurring once. Sequenced material: tumor tissue (inferred from file names), taken from a patient given nivolumab and ipilimumab in sequence. Receptors originate from a human donor with melanoma.

This clone was seen ten or more times. The chain is built from TRBV11-3 and TRBJ2-5, with 10 bases that match TRBD2. J gave up 2 bases and V 0 bases, and 9 bases lay outside the gene matches. The germline V gene has CDR1 SGHNT and CDR2 YENEEA. This CDR3 comprises 18 residues. The CDR3 bases are TGTGCCAGCAGCTTAGATTCCGGACTAGCGGCCTTTCAAGAGACCCAGTACTTC. Amino acids: CASSLDSGLAAFQETQYF.

This clone has more than one count but fewer than ten. The chain links TRBV19 to TRBJ1-3; D is perhaps TRBD1 (5 bases). Looked up from germline, CDR1 is LNHDA and CDR2 is SQIVND (reference sequence). The CDR3 length is 15 residues. The V and J ends lost 5 bases and 1 base respectively, with 12 bases between them. In DNA, the CDR3 is TGTGCCAGTAGTTCCGCGTGGGGGTCTGGAAACACCATATATTTT. Translated: CASSSAWGSGNTIYF.

The genes are TRBV30 and TRBJ2-7; 9 bases agree with TRBD1. Germline-derived CDR1 and CDR2 are GTSNPN and SVGIG (reference sequence). This CDR3 contains 15 residues. The V gene end was trimmed by 0 bases and the J gene end by 6 bases; junction bases not matched to a gene: 9. The CDR3 spells CAWSVTNRGQSEQYF. In DNA form, the CDR3 reads TGTGCCTGGAGTGTAACAAACAGGGGGCAGAGCGAGCAGTACTTC.

This clone was recorded a few times. This rearrangement joins TRBV6-8 to TRBJ1-2, with TRBD1 identical over 9 bases. The length of the CDR3 is 15 residues. CDR1 and CDR2 (germline): MNHGY, SAAAGT. V lost 6 bases, J lost 4 bases, and 9 bases stayed unmatched. The CDR3 DNA is TGTGCCAGCAGGACCGGACAGGGGAGTTCCTATGGCTACACCTTC. This gives the protein CASRTGQGSSYGYTF.

The chain carries TRBV6-4 and TRBJ2-7; 10 nucleotides align to TRBD2. CDR3 length: 18 amino acids. With 6 bases clipped from V and 4 bases from J, the junction kept 18 bases outside the gene matches. CDR1 is MRHNA and CDR2 is SNTAGT in the germline V gene. As DNA, the CDR3 is TGTGCCAGCAGGAAAAGCCCCTATCTAGCGGGAGAAGATTACGAGCAGTACTTC. It translates to CASRKSPYLAGEDYEQYF.

V usage is TRBV4-1 and J usage is TRBJ1-5; TRBD1 is a possible D gene (6 bases). The germline V and J ends were trimmed by 0 bases and 6 bases, with 12 bases remaining between them. The CDR3 extends over 15 amino acids. Germline V CDR1 and CDR2: MGHRA, YSYEKL. CDR3 sequence reads: CASSQEGAGTQPQHF. CDR3 nucleotides: TGCGCCAGCAGCCAAGAGGGGGCAGGTACTCAGCCCCAGCATTTT.

This clone qualifies as medium-sized. The V gene is TRBV28, the J gene TRBJ2-5, with D perhaps being TRBD1 or TRBD2 (5 bases each). The V end lost 7 bases, the J end lost 4 bases, and 22 bases lay between the germline ends. CDR3 length: 16 residues. Germline V lookup: CDR1 MDHEN, CDR2 SYDVKM. The CDR3 DNA sequence: TGTGCCAGCACGCCATTCCCGGAGATTGGGGGAGAGACCCAGTACTTC. Translated, it gives CASTPFPEIGGETQYF.

J is TRBJ2-7 and V is TRBV19; TRBD1 aligns across 11 bases. The trim removed 6 bases at V and 2 bases at J, leaving 6 bases unmatched. This CDR3 is 15 amino acids long. Germline CDR1 is LNHDA and CDR2 is SQIVND (reference sequence). CDR3 coding DNA: TGTGCCAGTAGGCCGGGACAGGGGGGCACCTACGAGCAGTACTTC. This translates into CASRPGQGGTYEQYF.

V gene TRBV30 combines with J gene TRBJ1-5, with D unclear. V lost 1 base to trimming and J lost 2 bases, with 3 bases between them. Germline CDR1 reads GTSNPN; CDR2 reads SVGIG (reference sequence). The CDR3 consists of 12 residues. This chain's CDR3 is CAWSGGNQPQHF. CDR3 sequence (DNA): TGTGCCTGGAGTGGGGGCAATCAGCCCCAGCATTTT.

The sample holds a few counts of this clone. The chain is built from TRBV6-8 and TRBJ1-6; TRBD1 matches at 9 bases. The V gene end was trimmed by 8 bases and the J gene end by 0 bases; junction bases not matched to a gene: 5. The CDR3 has 16 residues. Germline V gives CDR1 MNHGY, CDR2 SAAAGT. CDR3 coding DNA: TGTGCCAGCTGCGGGGACAGGGTCTCCTATAATTCACCCCTCCACTTT. Translating gives CASCGDRVSYNSPLHF.

This rearrangement joins TRBV11-3 to TRBJ2-7, with TRBD2 identical over 9 bases. Unmatched junction bases numbered 8, after V lost 1 base and J lost 4 bases. The CDR3 extends over 16 amino acids. Germline V gives CDR1 SGHNT, CDR2 YENEEA. CDR3 sequence: CASSLGAGGPIYEQYF. The CDR3 DNA reads TGTGCCAGCAGCTTAGGGGCGGGAGGGCCGATTTACGAGCAGTACTTC.

V usage is TRBV29-1 and J usage is TRBJ2-3; TRBD2 matches 11 bases. Germline CDR1 and CDR2: SQVTM and ANQGSEA. The CDR3 runs 15 residues. V lost 3 bases and J lost 7; bases outside the gene matches: 9. CDR3 protein: CSVDLTSGSLHTQYF. The CDR3 nucleotides are TGCAGCGTTGACCTTACTAGCGGGAGTTTACATACGCAGTATTTT.

The count of this clone is one. J is TRBJ2-7 and V is TRBV5-1; TRBD1 matches at 11 bases. The CDR3 spans 15 residues. After removal of 1 base from V and 6 bases from J, the junction contained 6 bases not matched to a gene. The germline V gene encodes CDR1 SGHRS and CDR2 YFSETQ. CDR3 coding DNA: TGCGCCAGCAGCTTGAGTGGACAGGGGGCTGTCGAGCAGTACTTC. It yields the protein CASSLSGQGAVEQYF.

The chain uses TRBV5-1 and TRBJ1-1; 12 bases agree with TRBD1. Germline values: CDR1 SGHRS, CDR2 YFSETQ. CDR3 length: 15 amino acids. The V segment lost 2 bases and the J segment 2 bases; nucleotides outside the gene matches: 1. The CDR3 bases are TGCGCCAGCAGCTTCGGGACAGGGGGCAACACTGAAGCTTTCTTT. This translates into CASSFGTGGNTEAFF. Together with reference TRBV5-1 and TRBJ1-1, the CDR3 gives the full variable domain: KAGVTQTPRYLIKTRGQQVTLSCSPISGHRSVSWYQQTPGQGLQFLFEYFSETQRNKGNFPGRFSGRQFSNSRSEMNVSTLELGDSALYLCASSFGTGGNTEAFFGQGTRLTVV.

The chain joins TRBV7-8 to TRBJ2-6; D is unresolved. The CDR3 length is 13 residues. Looked up from germline, CDR1 is SGHVS and CDR2 is FQNEAQ. Deletions cut 6 bases from V and 1 base from J, with 4 bases between. The CDR3 coding sequence is TGTGCCAGCAGAATGTCTGGGGCCAACGTCCTGACTTTC. Translated: CASRMSGANVLTF.

The chain uses TRBV25-1 and TRBJ1-1; D may be TRBD1 (5 bases). Germline assignment: CDR1 MGHDK and CDR2 SYGVNS. The V end was cut by 6 bases, the J end by 1 base, with 15 bases between. The CDR3 is 15 residues long. DNA of the CDR3: TGTGCCAGCAGGCACACGGGGCCGGCGAACACTGAAGCTTTCTTT. It codes for CASRHTGPANTEAFF.

This clone has at least ten counts. The chain uses TRBV9 and TRBJ1-2; no clear D gene. This CDR3 comprises 16 residues. V lost 3 bases and J 5 bases, leaving 20 bases between the germline ends. Germline values: CDR1 SGDLS, CDR2 YYNGEE. CDR3 bases: TGTGCCAGCAGCGACGCGAGGGCGCAGTCTCTTTATGGCTACACCTTC. Encoded protein: CASSDARAQSLYGYTF.

This clone has just a few counts. This chain joins TRBV28 and TRBJ2-3; either TRBD1 or TRBD2 may fit D (5 bases each). CDR3 length: 14 residues. The ends were cut back, 1 base at V and 6 bases at J, with 11 bases in the middle. Looked up from germline, CDR1 is MDHEN and CDR2 is SYDVKM. The CDR3 DNA follows: TGTGCCAGCAGTTTATTACTAGGGGTGGATACGCAGTATTTT. Translated: CASSLLLGVDTQYF.

This clone occurred a few times. The chain has TRBV6-8 and TRBJ2-1; 8 bases map to TRBD2. Losses at the gene ends were 2 bases for V and 3 bases for J; bases not matched to a gene: 9. The CDR3 runs to 17 residues. Looked up from germline, CDR1 is MNHGY and CDR2 is SAAAGT. The CDR3 DNA reads TGTGCCAGCAGTTACGCTGGTAGCGGGGTAAGCTACAATGAGCAGTTCTTC. It codes for CASSYAGSGVSYNEQFF.

This chain links TRBV15 with TRBJ1-1; TRBD1 aligns across 8 bases. The CDR3 runs to 14 residues. Per germline, CDR1 LNHNV and CDR2 YYDKDF (reference sequence). The V and J ends lost 2 bases and 4 bases, in that order; junction bases with no gene match: 3. The CDR3 loop is CATSRPGQGTEAFF. The CDR3 DNA is TGTGCCACCAGCAGACCCGGACAGGGCACTGAAGCTTTCTTT.

The table lists this clone with a few counts. The chain couples TRBV11-3 to TRBJ2-1; 9 bases match TRBD2. V lost 0 bases and J lost 4; bases outside the gene matches: 7. This CDR3 has 17 amino acids. The germline V gene encodes CDR1 SGHNT and CDR2 YENEEA. The CDR3 bases are TGTGCCAGCAGCTTAGATACCCTAGCGGGGCTATACAATGAGCAGTTCTTC. This codes for CASSLDTLAGLYNEQFF.

Only a few counts were recorded for this clone. This chain connects TRBV4-1 to TRBJ1-2; D is perhaps TRBD1 (5 bases). This CDR3 is built from 13 residues. The V end lost 0 bases, the J end lost 7 bases, and 9 bases lay between the germline ends. CDR1 and CDR2 from the germline V gene are MGHRA and YSYEKL. CDR3 in amino acids: CASSQDRVRGYTF. The DNA of the CDR3 is TGCGCCAGCAGCCAAGACAGGGTTCGTGGCTACACCTTC.

J is TRBJ2-7 and V is TRBV28, with D maybe TRBD1 (7 bases). The CDR3 extends over 14 amino acids. CDR1 and CDR2 (germline): MDHEN, SYDVKM. The V gene lost 5 bases and the J gene lost 3 bases, with 14 bases spanning the gap. CDR3 amino acids: CASSPRGVFYEQYF. CDR3 in DNA: TGTGCCAGCAGTCCCAGGGGGGTCTTCTACGAGCAGTACTTC. The full variable domain, in which reference TRBV28 and TRBJ2-7 provide the parts outside the CDR3, is DVKVTQSSRYLVKRTGEKVFLECVQDMDHENMFWYRQDPGLGLRLIYFSYDVKMKEKGDIPEGYSVSREKKERFSLILESASTNQTSMYLCASSPRGVFYEQYFGPGTRLTVT.

This clone was detected only once. The J gene is TRBJ1-2, the V gene TRBV19; D uncertain. The CDR3 has 14 residues. V was clipped by 2 bases and J by 1 base, with 8 bases between them. The germline gives CDR1 LNHDA, CDR2 SQIVND (reference sequence). The CDR3 region is CASSIPGFNYGYTF. CDR3 coding DNA: TGTGCCAGTAGTATACCGGGGTTTAACTATGGCTACACCTTC.